A selection of T cell receptor beta chains follows, all from one sample in a study of T cells in Graves' hyperthyroidism and ophthalmopathy. TCRdb processed the multiplex PCR reads anew with MiXCR; each CDR3 protein has one entry. The table includes about half a million distinct CDR3 sequences, around 21% detected once. The sample consisted of blood. These receptors all stem from a young man with Graves' hyperthyroidism. Each CDR3 is given with its conserved first and last residue. The D gene is left open where the match is weak. Some rows mark clone size as missing; the rest say once, few, many or name a class of expanded clone.

TRBJ1-1,.,TRBV28,.,TGTGCCAGCATCATCGCGGAGGGGAGAAAAGCTTTCTTT,CASIIAEGRKAFF
TRBJ1-2,TRBD1,TRBV29-1,many,TGCAGCGTCCTGGACAGGGGCTATGGCTACACCTTC,CSVLDRGYGYTF
TRBJ2-5,.,TRBV6-5,many,TGTGCCAGCAGTTATCGGGTAGCGAACCAAGAGACCCAGTACTTC,CASSYRVANQETQYF
TRBJ1-1,.,TRBV19,many,TGTGCCAGTAGTATAGGGGGGGTCACTGAAGCTTTCTTT,CASSIGGVTEAFF
TRBJ2-3,.,TRBV7-3,many,TGTGCCAGCAGCTTACAAGATACGCAGTATTTT,CASSLQDTQYF
TRBJ2-5,.,TRBV15,.,TGTGCCACCAGCAGAGGGACACTGACTGACCTGGGAGAGACCCAGTACTTC,CATSRGTLTDLGETQYF
TRBJ2-5,.,TRBV28,many,TGTGCCAGCAGATCCCCCACCTTGGGGATTCAAGAGACCCAGTACTTC,CASRSPTLGIQETQYF
TRBJ2-7,.,TRBV18,many,TGTGCCACCAGCGGAGCCTACGAGCAGTACTTC,CATSGAYEQYF
TRBJ1-5,TRBD1,TRBV19,.,TGTGCCAGTAGCTCAAACAGGGGAGCGCCCCAGCATTTT,CASSSNRGAPQHF
TRBJ2-7,.,TRBV6-1,few,TGTGCCAGCAGTGAAGAGGGCGGAGGTGGCTACGAGCAGTACTTC,CASSEEGGGGYEQYF
TRBJ1-5,TRBD1,TRBV6-2/TRBV6-3,once,TGTGCCAGCACCGCAGGGGGATATAGCAATCAGCCCCAGCATTTT,CASTAGGYSNQPQHF
TRBJ2-7,.,TRBV6-1,many,TGTGCCAGCAGTGAGAACCATGGTAGCCCCTACGAGCAGTACTTC,CASSENHGSPYEQYF
TRBJ1-2,.,TRBV20-1,many,TGCAGTGCTCGGGGGGTCTTCTATGGCTACACCTTC,CSARGVFYGYTF
TRBJ1-1,.,TRBV20-1,many,TGCAGTGCACCAACCCTTGACGGTGACACTGAAGCTTTCTTT,CSAPTLDGDTEAFF
TRBJ1-1,.,TRBV19,few,TGTGCCAGTAAATATTCCGGCGGGGGGATCACTGAAGCTTTCTTT,CASKYSGGGITEAFF
TRBJ1-1,.,TRBV20-1,.,TGCAGTGTCCCGGACCGAGGGAACACTGAAGCTTTCTTT,CSVPDRGNTEAFF
TRBJ2-7,.,TRBV6-1,.,TGTGCCAGCGGCCTAACAGGACAGCCCCACTACGAGCAGTACTTC,CASGLTGQPHYEQYF